The 31 T cell receptor beta chains below all came from one sample that was sequenced in a study of T cell repertoires in cytomegalovirus infection. TCRdb independently ran MiXCR on the reads; one entry per CDR3 protein. The table includes 750,000 to 950,000 distinct CDR3 sequences, 29% detected once. Antigen specificity for these receptors is unknown. Sequences were derived from cultured CD8+ T cells from PBMCs, sampled from culture after CMV antigen stimulation. These receptors were collected from a human donor in good health (CMV status not recorded). Some clones in this sample may be carry-over from other donors' samples.

The chain has TRBV19 and TRBJ2-7, with D perhaps matching TRBD1 (5 bases). This CDR3 contains 14 residues. Deletions cut 3 bases from V and 3 bases from J, with 12 bases between. The V gene's germline CDR1 is LNHDA and CDR2 SQIVND (reference sequence). In nucleotides, the CDR3 is TGTGCCAGTAGTATGGACGACAGTATCTACGAGCAGTACTTC. Protein: CASSMDDSIYEQYF.

This chain connects TRBV5-1 to TRBJ2-7; a possible D gene is TRBD1 (6 bases). Germline CDR1 SGHRS, CDR2 YFSETQ. Trimming cost V 4 bases and J 2 bases, with 13 bases left between them. The CDR3 spans 14 residues. The CDR3 coding sequence is TGCGCCAGCAGCCCTCCGGGACACCCCTACGAGCAGTACTTC. It yields the protein CASSPPGHPYEQYF.

Ten or more counts support this clonotype. The V call is TRBV12-3 or TRBV12-4, the J call TRBJ2-3; the D gene is possibly TRBD1 (5 bases). V was pared by 3 bases and J by 2 bases, with 18 bases between. CDR3 length: 17 amino acids. The CDR3 loop reads CASSFLRPTVPTDTQYF. The CDR3 DNA sequence: TGTGCCAGCAGTTTTTTGAGGCCGACAGTCCCCACAGATACGCAGTATTTT.

The J gene is TRBJ2-3, the V gene TRBV27; D possibly corresponds to TRBD2 (6 bases). Deletions cut 0 bases from V and 1 base from J, with 17 bases between. From germline, CDR1 is MNHEY and CDR2 SMNVEV (reference sequence). This CDR3 spans 18 amino acids. The CDR3 loop is CASSLSQFGTRGTDTQYF. For the CDR3, the DNA is TGTGCCAGCAGTTTATCCCAATTCGGGACTCGGGGCACAGATACGCAGTATTTT.

The CDR3 is CASILVDTQYF. CDR3 DNA: TGTGCCAGCATCCTGGTAGATACGCAGTATTTT. V usage is TRBV6-6 and J usage is TRBJ2-3; D ambiguous. The V end was cut by 7 bases, the J end by 5 bases, with 7 bases between. Germline CDR1 and CDR2: MNHNY and SVGAGI (reference sequence). The CDR3 spans 11 residues.

This clonotype was counted many times. The chain couples TRBV7-2 to TRBJ2-3; TRBD2 matches at 8 bases. This CDR3 has 15 residues. With V trimmed by 4 bases and J by 6 bases, 9 bases remained unmatched. Germline lookup yields CDR1 SGHTA and CDR2 FQGNSA. CDR3 loop: CASSYSREGWDTQYF. CDR3 nucleotides: TGTGCCAGCAGCTACTCACGGGAGGGTTGGGATACGCAGTATTTT.

The gene calls are TRBV27 and TRBJ1-3; D is unclear. Germline V gives CDR1 MNHEY, CDR2 SMNVEV (reference sequence). V dropped 4 bases and J dropped 3 bases, with 13 bases sitting between them. The CDR3 contains 15 residues. Here the CDR3 reads CASSSGGIVGNTIYF. The CDR3 region has the DNA TGTGCCAGCAGTTCCGGAGGGATTGTTGGAAACACCATATATTTT.

The rearrangement links TRBV27 to TRBJ2-7; 9 bases align to TRBD2. The CDR3 length is 15 residues. In germline, CDR1 is MNHEY, CDR2 SMNVEV (reference sequence). Trimming removed 3 bases from V and 1 base from J; junction bases left unmatched: 4. CDR3 region: CASSFDLAGSYEQYF. The CDR3 DNA reads TGTGCCAGCAGTTTCGATCTAGCGGGGTCCTACGAGCAGTACTTC.

The rearrangement uses TRBV5-1 and TRBJ1-1; 7 positions agree with TRBD1. Germline CDR1 reads SGHRS; CDR2 reads YFSETQ. Losses at the gene ends were 2 bases for V and 4 bases for J; bases not matched to a gene: 11. CDR3 length: 16 amino acids. The CDR3 DNA is TGCGCCAGCAGCTTAAGTAGTCAGGGGGGCGGCACTGAAGCTTTCTTT. Translating it yields CASSLSSQGGGTEAFF. The full variable domain, rest sourced from reference TRBV5-1 and TRBJ1-1, is KAGVTQTPRYLIKTRGQQVTLSCSPISGHRSVSWYQQTPGQGLQFLFEYFSETQRNKGNFPGRFSGRQFSNSRSEMNVSTLELGDSALYLCASSLSSQGGGTEAFFGQGTRLTVV.

For the CDR3, the DNA is TGTGCCAGCAGTTCCATGCCGGGACAGGGGTACTATGGCTACACCTTC. This sequence encodes CASSSMPGQGYYGYTF. This chain connects TRBV28 to TRBJ1-2; 10 bases agree with TRBD1. The germline gives CDR1 MDHEN, CDR2 SYDVKM. The CDR3 length is 16 residues. Losses at the gene ends were 4 bases for V and 3 bases for J; bases not matched to a gene: 8.

This clonotype was detected many times. The chain carries TRBV12-3 or TRBV12-4 and TRBJ2-5; D is possibly TRBD1 (6 bases). The CDR3 runs 13 residues. Trimming removed 4 bases at V and 3 bases at J, with 9 bases between. The CDR3 coding sequence is TGTGCCAGCAGTTCAGCAGGGGAAGAGACCCAGTACTTC. This translates into CASSSAGEETQYF.

This clonotype has a handful of counts. This sequence joins TRBV9 and TRBJ1-2; D is undetermined. CDR3 length: 10 residues. The V end was cut by 3 bases, the J end by 7 bases, with 4 bases between. Germline-derived CDR1 and CDR2 are SGDLS and YYNGEE. In nucleotides, the CDR3 is TGTGCCAGCAGCGGCCCTGGCTACACCTTC. Residues: CASSGPGYTF.

The CDR3 nucleotides are TGTGCCAGTAGTGAAGTGTATGATGGCTACACCTTC. It yields the protein CASSEVYDGYTF. This chain connects TRBV19 to TRBJ1-2; D uncertain. Germline assignment: CDR1 LNHDA and CDR2 SQIVND (reference sequence). This CDR3 spans 12 amino acids. V lost 5 bases and J lost 6, with 10 bases in between.

As concerns this clonotype: Since no conserved phenylalanine or tryptophan closes the CDR3, a read error is the likely cause. The genes are TRBV7-2 and TRBJ2-6; D possibly corresponds to TRBD2 (5 bases). The V end lost 0 bases, the J end lost 15 bases, and 15 bases lay between the germline ends. From germline, CDR1 is SGHTA and CDR2 FQGNSA. This CDR3 region has 14 residues. The CDR3 DNA reads as TGTGCCAGCAGCTTAGCTGGTTTGAGGAGCGGCCTGACTTGC. Translating gives CASSLAGLRSGLTC.

This clonotype was detected many times. V and J are TRBV14 and TRBJ1-6; D is undetermined. The CDR3 has 16 residues. Germline CDR1 and CDR2: SGHDN and FVKESK. V was shortened by 1 base and J by 7 bases, with 14 bases between the two germline ends. CDR3 region: CASSQVNYARNSPLHF. For the CDR3, the DNA is TGTGCCAGCAGCCAAGTTAATTACGCCCGGAATTCACCCCTCCACTTT.

This clonotype was found many times. This sequence joins TRBV2 and TRBJ1-1, with D perhaps TRBD1 (5 bases). Germline loops: CDR1 SNHLY, CDR2 FYNNEI. There are 12 residues in the CDR3. The V end lost 6 bases, the J end lost 6 bases, and 11 bases lay between the germline ends. The DNA for the CDR3 is TGTGCCAGCAGCGAGACAGAACCTGAAGCTTTCTTT. This sequence encodes CASSETEPEAFF.

In this sample, this clonotype turned up a few times. The chain links TRBV11-1 to TRBJ2-1; TRBD2 aligns across 8 bases. CDR1 is SGHAT and CDR2 is FQDESV in the germline V gene (reference sequence). The CDR3 has 14 residues. J lost 9 bases, V lost 3 bases, and 7 bases had no gene match. Here the CDR3 DNA reads TGTGCCAGCAGCTTCACGGGGGGGTGGGGTGAGCAGTTCTTC. Translating it yields CASSFTGGWGEQFF.

V is TRBV10-3 and J is TRBJ2-4; TRBD2 matches 13 bases. J gave up 6 bases and V 3 bases, and 11 bases lay outside the gene matches. The CDR3 covers 18 residues. Germline V gene lookup returns CDR1 ENHRY and CDR2 SYGVKD. The chain's CDR3 is CAISDGLAGAKPGNIQYF. Here the CDR3 DNA reads TGTGCCATCAGTGATGGACTAGCGGGGGCAAAGCCAGGAAACATTCAGTACTTC.

The chain uses TRBV7-9 and TRBJ2-1, with TRBD2 as a possible D gene (5 bases). V gave up 5 bases and J gave up 5 bases, with 13 bases separating them. This CDR3 comprises 14 residues. CDR1 SEHNR and CDR2 FQNEAQ come from the germline V gene (reference sequence). The chain's CDR3 is CASSHGGPNNEQFF. CDR3 sequence (DNA): TGTGCCAGCAGCCACGGCGGGCCCAACAATGAGCAGTTCTTC.

This clonotype occurred a few times. The V and J genes are TRBV6-2 or TRBV6-3 and TRBJ1-6, with D maybe TRBD1 (5 bases). The V end was cut by 4 bases, the J end by 7 bases, with 17 bases between. CDR1 is MNHEY and CDR2 is SVGEGT in the germline V gene. The CDR3 contains 16 residues. CDR3 region: CASSSDTDDRNSPLHF. The DNA for the CDR3 is TGTGCCAGCAGTTCGGACACGGATGATCGGAATTCACCCCTCCACTTT.

This clonotype has a handful of counts. The chain employs TRBV11-3 and TRBJ2-7; 9 nucleotides line up with TRBD1. The V gene's germline CDR1 is SGHNT and CDR2 YENEEA. The V gene end was trimmed by 5 bases and the J gene end by 5 bases; junction bases not matched to a gene: 10. The CDR3 has 15 residues. DNA for the CDR3: TGTGCCAGCAGCCCCTGGGGGACAGGGAAGCACGAGCAGTACGTC. Translated, it gives CASSPWGTGKHEQYV.

The CDR3 is CASSPTYTKLSGLSGGPQETQYF. The CDR3 DNA is TGTGCCAGCAGCCCGACATATACGAAGCTTAGCGGCCTAAGCGGGGGGCCCCAAGAGACCCAGTACTTC. The J gene is TRBJ2-5, the V gene TRBV7-6, with 9 bases aligning to TRBD2. Germline loops: CDR1 SGHVS, CDR2 FNYEAQ. The CDR3 is 23 residues long. With V trimmed by 5 bases and J by 1 base, 29 bases remained unmatched.

This chain uses TRBV7-9 with TRBJ1-1; no reliable D call. CDR3 length equals 14 residues. The V end was cut by 2 bases, the J end by 1 base, with 8 bases between. Germline-derived CDR1 and CDR2 are SEHNR and FQNEAQ (reference sequence). Written as DNA, the CDR3 is TGTGCCAGCAGCTTACAGCGGGGGAACACTGAAGCTTTCTTT. Translated: CASSLQRGNTEAFF.

This clonotype was recorded once. V usage is TRBV13 and J usage is TRBJ1-2; 7 positions agree with TRBD1. The V gene end was trimmed by 4 bases and the J gene end by 5 bases; junction bases not matched to a gene: 13. This CDR3 has 16 amino acids. Germline CDR1 is PRHDT and CDR2 is FYEKMQ (reference sequence). The CDR3 DNA reads TGTGCCAGCAGCTCCAACCAAGGACAGGACGTTTATGGCTACACCTTC. Residues: CASSSNQGQDVYGYTF.

J is TRBJ1-6 and V is TRBV7-6, with D perhaps matching TRBD1 (6 bases). CDR1 is SGHVS and CDR2 is FNYEAQ in the germline V gene. The CDR3 consists of 17 residues. With 2 bases removed from V and 5 bases from J, the gap between germline ends came to 16 bases. DNA of the CDR3: TGTGCCAGCAGCTTACCCGGATTAAGGGGGGATAATTCACCCCTCCACTTT. Translation: CASSLPGLRGDNSPLHF.

This clonotype showed up just a few times. V is TRBV19 and J is TRBJ1-5; D gene ambiguous. The germline CDR1 and CDR2 sequences are LNHDA and SQIVND (reference sequence). The CDR3 contains 14 residues. V dropped 1 base and J dropped 7 bases, with 11 bases sitting between them. The CDR3 bases are TGTGCCAGTAGTATAGTCCCACAAGGACAGCCCCAGCATTTT. Amino acids: CASSIVPQGQPQHF.

Details on this clonotype: An end of the junction does not agree with germline; a read error may underlie this. The chain has TRBV6-1 and TRBJ1-6; D gene uncertain. Germline assignment: CDR1 MNHNS and CDR2 SASEGT. The CDR3 runs 16 residues. CDR3 amino acids: CASSSSNRARNSPHHF. In DNA, the CDR3 is TGTGCCAGCAGTTCCAGTAACCGTGCGCGGAATTCACCCCACCACTTT.

The chain employs TRBV5-3 and TRBJ2-3; D perhaps matches TRBD2 (5 bases). TRBV5-3 is identified as an open reading frame with a role that is uncertain. Trimming pared 9 bases from V and 2 bases from J, leaving 22 bases between. The CDR3 loop spans 16 amino acids. CDR3 in amino acids: CANSLNAGDSTDTQYF. DNA for the CDR3: TGTGCCAACAGCTTGAATGCGGGTGACTCCACAGATACGCAGTATTTT.

The chain couples TRBV11-2 to TRBJ2-2, with D maybe TRBD2 (6 bases). Per the germline V gene, CDR1 is SGHAT and CDR2 is FQNNGV. The V gene lost 3 bases and the J gene lost 4 bases, with 15 bases spanning the gap. There are 16 residues in the CDR3. This CDR3 reads CASSFAPLGGTGELFF. As DNA, the CDR3 is TGTGCCAGCAGCTTCGCCCCGTTGGGGGGCACCGGGGAGCTGTTTTTT.

The chain employs TRBV11-2 and TRBJ2-3, with 9 bases that match TRBD1. The CDR3 contains 15 residues. Germline CDR1 SGHAT, CDR2 FQNNGV. The ends lost 3 bases at V and 2 bases at J; junction bases unmatched: 3. The CDR3 spells CASSFGQGLTDTQYF. The DNA for the CDR3 is TGTGCCAGCAGCTTTGGACAGGGGCTCACAGATACGCAGTATTTT.

The count of this clonotype is one. The gene calls are TRBV29-1 and TRBJ2-1; the match to TRBD1 covers 7 bases. V lost 1 base to trimming and J lost 0 bases; unmatched junction nucleotides: 6. This CDR3 comprises 16 residues. From germline, CDR1 is SQVTM and CDR2 ANQGSEA. CDR3 bases: TGCAGCGTTGAAGGGTCGGACAGGAGCTCCTACAATGAGCAGTTCTTC. Its protein is CSVEGSDRSSYNEQFF.